Following are 20 T cell receptor beta chains from one sample sequenced in a study of blood T cell repertoires in COVID-19. Profiling relied on immunoSEQ multiplex PCR, and the TCRdb table lists in-frame clones only, not all of them. The sample carries about 73,000 clones, roughly four fifths recorded once. Material: peripheral blood. Receptors originate from a man between 65 and 85 years old with COVID-19, enrolled during active disease.

V is TRBV4-2 and J is TRBJ2-2; a weak D match, TRBD2 (6 bases). Between the trimmed V and J ends, which lost 2 bases and 0 bases, there was a span of 13 bases. CDR1 LGHNA and CDR2 YNFKEQ come from the germline V gene. The CDR3 has 17 residues. The CDR3 DNA reads as TGTGCCAGCAGCCAACCCACCCGGGACTCGAACACCGGGGAGCTGTTTTTT. Its protein product is CASSQPTRDSNTGELFF.

A remark on this clone: No DNA is shown, since the ends of the CDR3 on it are uncertain; the CDR3 is the one TCRdb lists. The chain employs TRBV7-2 and TRBJ2-2; the table's D gene call, TRBD2, was not cross checked with the DNA. Ends included, the CDR3 has 13 residues. Looked up from germline, CDR1 is SGHTA and CDR2 is FQGNSA. CDR3 protein: CASSFRRAGELFF.

The J gene is TRBJ1-1, the V gene TRBV10-3, with D perhaps TRBD1 (6 bases). CDR3 length: 16 residues. V lost 0 bases and J lost 1, with 12 bases in between. Germline CDR1 ENHRY, CDR2 SYGVKD. CDR3 region: CAISESSGGGNTEAFF. The CDR3 region has the DNA TGTGCCATCAGTGAGTCGAGCGGGGGCGGGAACACTGAAGCTTTCTTT.

This clone was picked up one time. The chain links TRBV4-3 to TRBJ2-3, with TRBD2 matching over 15 bases. After removal of 4 bases from V and 4 bases from J, the junction contained 6 bases not matched to a gene. Germline loops: CDR1 LGHNA, CDR2 YSLEER. The CDR3 runs 17 residues. The CDR3 DNA reads TGCGCCAGCAGCCCAGGACTAGCGGGAGGGAGTGCAGATACGCAGTATTTT. It translates to CASSPGLAGGSADTQYF.

As concerns this clone: Distinct nucleotide sequences in the sample also encode this CDR3. V is TRBV11-3 and J is TRBJ2-3; TRBD1 is a possible D gene (5 bases). The CDR3 length is 14 residues. The germline CDR1 and CDR2 sequences are SGHNT and YENEEA. V was clipped by 5 bases and J by 1 base, with 10 bases between them. The CDR3 here is CASSPTTGTDTQYF. The CDR3 DNA reads TGTGCCAGCAGCCCTACGACAGGCACAGATACGCAGTATTTT.

V is TRBV28 and J is TRBJ2-5, with 7 positions matching TRBD1. Looked up from germline, CDR1 is MDHEN and CDR2 is SYDVKM. This CDR3 comprises 15 residues. V lost 5 bases and J lost 5; bases outside the gene matches: 11. The DNA for the CDR3 is TGTGCCAGCAGTCCCCCCGACAGGGTCGGCGAGACCCAGTACTTC. Translation gives CASSPPDRVGETQYF.

This sequence joins TRBV4-3 and TRBJ1-1; D is unclear. Germline V gene sequence: CDR1 LGHNA, CDR2 YSLEER. V was trimmed by 1 base and J by 1 base, leaving 13 bases between them. This CDR3 spans 16 amino acids. CDR3 protein: CASSQANVAPNTEAFF. The CDR3 DNA sequence: TGCGCCAGCAGCCAAGCCAACGTGGCACCGAACACTGAAGCTTTCTTT.

This chain connects TRBV6-4 to TRBJ2-2; 7 nucleotides match TRBD2. Trimming removed 4 bases from V and 7 bases from J; junction bases left unmatched: 9. Germline V CDR1 and CDR2: MRHNA, SNTAGT. The CDR3 totals 15 residues. CDR3: CASSALAVQGGELFF. CDR3 nucleotide sequence: TGTGCCAGCAGTGCGCTAGCGGTTCAGGGCGGGGAGCTGTTTTTT.

This rearrangement joins TRBV18 to TRBJ1-5; D gene uncertain. The CDR3 is made up of 14 amino acids. The germline V gene encodes CDR1 KGHSH and CDR2 LQKENI. Trimming took off 2 bases at V and 4 bases at J, with 9 bases between the two ends. The CDR3 sequence is CASSPAGQNQPQHF. In DNA, the CDR3 is TGTGCCAGCTCACCAGCGGGCCAGAATCAGCCCCAGCATTTT.

This chain uses TRBV7-2 with TRBJ2-3; 10 bases are a match to TRBD2. Germline V gene sequence: CDR1 SGHTA, CDR2 FQGNSA. V was clipped by 6 bases and J by 4 bases; unmatched bases: 16. The CDR3 totals 18 residues. This CDR3 is CASRKQKAGGPEADTQYF. The CDR3 region has the DNA TGTGCCAGCAGGAAACAAAAAGCGGGAGGGCCGGAGGCAGATACGCAGTATTTT.

This rearrangement joins TRBV10-3 to TRBJ2-1, with TRBD2 matching 7 bases. This CDR3 comprises 15 residues. J gave up 2 bases and V 2 bases, and 3 bases lay outside the gene matches. Germline CDR1 is ENHRY and CDR2 is SYGVKD. Here the CDR3 reads CAISELSGAYNEQFF. Here the CDR3 DNA reads TGTGCCATCAGTGAGCTGAGCGGGGCCTACAATGAGCAGTTCTTC.

The CDR3 DNA is TGTGCCAGCAGCAAACGGTTGCTTCACCGTTACGAGCAGTACTTC. Translated, it gives CASSKRLLHRYEQYF. The chain has TRBV21-1 and TRBJ2-7; the table calls TRBD2, which could not be checked here. TRBV21-1 is annotated as a pseudogene. This CDR3 comprises 15 residues.

The chain combines TRBV3-1 (or the pseudogene TRBV3-2) with TRBJ2-7; TRBD2 matches at 14 bases. This CDR3 region has 21 residues. J lost 2 bases, V lost 0 bases, and 15 bases had no gene match. Germline V gene sequence: CDR1 LGHDT, CDR2 YNNKEL (reference sequence). The CDR3 spells CASSQDPQPGLAGVKPYEQYF. The CDR3 bases are TGTGCCAGCAGCCAAGATCCCCAACCGGGACTAGCGGGAGTAAAACCCTACGAGCAGTACTTC.

V gene TRBV5-1 combines with J gene TRBJ1-1, with a possible D match to TRBD1 (5 bases). Looked up from germline, CDR1 is SGHRS and CDR2 is YFSETQ. Trimming stripped 1 base from V and 4 bases from J, with 17 bases between. The CDR3 is 16 residues long. CDR3 DNA sequence: TGCGCCAGCAGCTTGACCAGCGCAGGGTTGGCCACTGAAGCTTTCTTT. This gives the protein CASSLTSAGLATEAFF.

The chain links TRBV15 to TRBJ1-5; TRBD1 might be the D (6 bases). V was trimmed by 0 bases and J by 2 bases, leaving 20 bases between them. Per the germline V gene, CDR1 is LNHNV and CDR2 is YYDKDF (reference sequence). CDR3 length equals 19 residues. The CDR3: CATSRDLNTRGSGNQPQHF. For the CDR3, the DNA is TGTGCCACCAGCAGAGATTTAAACACCAGGGGCAGTGGCAATCAGCCCCAGCATTTT.

The gene calls are TRBV28 and TRBJ1-5, with no clear D. Looked up from germline, CDR1 is MDHEN and CDR2 is SYDVKM. The CDR3 loop spans 16 amino acids. V was pared by 7 bases and J by 2 bases, with 18 bases between. This CDR3 is CASIMSAGNRNQPQHF. The CDR3 DNA reads TGTGCCAGCATTATGAGCGCGGGGAACCGCAATCAGCCCCAGCATTTT.

The chain has TRBV9 and TRBJ2-1; 9 nucleotides line up with TRBD1. This CDR3 spans 15 amino acids. With 3 bases clipped from V and 5 bases from J, the junction kept 6 bases outside the gene matches. CDR1 and CDR2 (germline): SGDLS, YYNGEE. CDR3 residues: CASSAWTGVNNEQFF. CDR3 DNA sequence: TGTGCCAGCAGCGCGTGGACAGGGGTCAACAATGAGCAGTTCTTC.

This clone has only one observation. V usage is TRBV2 and J usage is TRBJ1-5, with TRBD1 matching 9 bases. Germline CDR1 is SNHLY and CDR2 is FYNNEI. CDR3 length equals 14 residues. The V and J ends lost 7 bases and 7 bases, in that order; junction bases with no gene match: 8. CDR3 sequence: CASTRDREEQPQHF. In DNA, the CDR3 is TGTGCCAGCACCCGGGACAGGGAGGAACAGCCCCAGCATTTT.

The V call is TRBV28, the J call TRBJ1-1; no clear D. V lost 5 bases and J 1 base, leaving 14 bases between the germline ends. This CDR3 spans 15 amino acids. CDR1 is MDHEN, CDR2 SYDVKM, per germline. In DNA, the CDR3 is TGTGCCAGCAGTGCCGGAGTGATTGGGAACACTGAAGCTTTCTTT. This encodes CASSAGVIGNTEAFF.

The rearrangement links TRBV30 to TRBJ1-1; D gene uncertain. V was clipped by 3 bases and J by 1 base, with 9 bases between them. In germline, CDR1 is GTSNPN, CDR2 SVGIG (reference sequence). The CDR3 spans 13 residues. CDR3: CAWRILRNTEAFF. CDR3 coding DNA: TGTGCCTGGAGAATCTTGAGGAACACTGAAGCTTTCTTT.